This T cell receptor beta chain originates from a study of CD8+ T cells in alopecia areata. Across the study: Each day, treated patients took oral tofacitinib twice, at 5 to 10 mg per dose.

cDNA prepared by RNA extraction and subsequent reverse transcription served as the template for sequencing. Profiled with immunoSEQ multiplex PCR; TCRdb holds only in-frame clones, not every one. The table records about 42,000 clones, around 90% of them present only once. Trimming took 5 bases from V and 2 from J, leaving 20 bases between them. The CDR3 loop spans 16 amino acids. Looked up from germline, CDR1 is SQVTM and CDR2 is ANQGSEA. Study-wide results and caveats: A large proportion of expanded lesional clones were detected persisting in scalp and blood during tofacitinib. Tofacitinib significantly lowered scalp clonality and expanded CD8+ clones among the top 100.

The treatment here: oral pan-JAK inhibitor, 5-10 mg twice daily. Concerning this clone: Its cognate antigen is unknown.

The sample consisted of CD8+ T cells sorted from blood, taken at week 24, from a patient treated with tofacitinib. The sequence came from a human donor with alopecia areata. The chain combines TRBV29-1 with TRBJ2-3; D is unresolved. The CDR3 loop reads CSVTTVLGEDTDTQYF. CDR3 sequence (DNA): TGCAGCGTTACGACGGTACTTGGAGAGGACACAGATACGCAGTATTTT.